This T cell receptor (beta chain) was identified in a study of T cell responses to AZD1222 COVID-19 vaccine. Per the germline V gene, CDR1 is LNHDA and CDR2 is SQIVND (reference sequence). V trimming: 7 bases; J trimming: 3 bases; junction bases outside the gene matches: 9. This CDR3 is 14 amino acids long. The count of this clone is one. Its antigen remains unknown. TCRdb's copy holds only in-frame clones and misses some; the assay was immunoSEQ multiplex PCR. The table records some 120,000 clones, 75% to 95% of them present only once. Study findings and constraints: Donors skewed white British and female; clonal diversity was possibly underestimated.

The sample consisted of peripheral blood, taken on day 0 of AZD1222 vaccination. The V and J genes are TRBV19 and TRBJ2-7, with 7 bases aligning to TRBD1. This TCR came from an adult in good health. This CDR3 reads CASKPGTVGYEQYF. CDR3 DNA sequence: TGTGCCAGTAAGCCCGGGACAGTAGGCTACGAGCAGTACTTC.